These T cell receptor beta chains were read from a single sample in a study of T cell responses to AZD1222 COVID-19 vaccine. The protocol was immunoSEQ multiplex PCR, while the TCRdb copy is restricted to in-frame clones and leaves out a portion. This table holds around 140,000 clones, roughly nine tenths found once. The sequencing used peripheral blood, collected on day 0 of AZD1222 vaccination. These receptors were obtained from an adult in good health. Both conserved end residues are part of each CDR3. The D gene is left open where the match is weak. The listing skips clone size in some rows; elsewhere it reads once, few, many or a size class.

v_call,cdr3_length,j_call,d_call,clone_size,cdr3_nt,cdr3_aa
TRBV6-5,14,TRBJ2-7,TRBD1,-,TGTGCCAGCAGCAACACAGGGGGTCAGTACGAGCAGTACTTC,CASSNTGGQYEQYF
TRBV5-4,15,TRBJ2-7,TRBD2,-,TGTGCCAGCAGCGCAAAACTAGCGGGAGTCCACGAGCAGTACTTC,CASSAKLAGVHEQYF
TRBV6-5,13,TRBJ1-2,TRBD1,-,TGTGCCAGCAGTTCGGACAGGAACTATGGCTACACCTTC,CASSSDRNYGYTF
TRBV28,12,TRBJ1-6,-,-,TGTGCCAGCAGTTTATTGGATTCACCCCTCCACTTT,CASSLLDSPLHF
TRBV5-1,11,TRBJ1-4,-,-,TGCGCCAGCAGCTTGGGGGAAAAACTGTTTTTT,CASSLGEKLFF
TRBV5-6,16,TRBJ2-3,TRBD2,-,TGTGCCAGCAGCTTAAATAGCGGGGGCCGCACAGATACGCAGTATTTT,CASSLNSGGRTDTQYF
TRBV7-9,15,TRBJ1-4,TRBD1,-,TGTGCCAGCAGCCGCGAGGACAGGGCTAATGAAAAACTGTTTTTT,CASSREDRANEKLFF
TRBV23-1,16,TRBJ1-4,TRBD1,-,TGCGCCAGCAGTCAAGGACAGGGGCGGTTGGTCGAAAAACTGTTTTTT,CASSQGQGRLVEKLFF
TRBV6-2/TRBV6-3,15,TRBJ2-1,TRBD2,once,TGTGCCAGCAGTTCCGAGCGGGGGGCCCTCCTGGAGCAGTTCTTC,CASSSERGALLEQFF
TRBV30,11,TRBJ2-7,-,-,TGTGCCTGGAGTGTACGGGGCGAGCAGTACTTC,CAWSVRGEQYF
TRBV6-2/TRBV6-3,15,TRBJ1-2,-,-,TGTGCCAGCAGCAGGGACCCGCCGTTGGACTATGGCTACACCTTC,CASSRDPPLDYGYTF
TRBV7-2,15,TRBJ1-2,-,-,TGTGCCAGCAGCTTAGGGAGGGGCAGGGGAGACGGCTACACCTTC,CASSLGRGRGDGYTF
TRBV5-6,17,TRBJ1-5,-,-,TGTGCCAGCAGCTTGTATCAGGGTTTGGGAAGCAATCAGCCCCAGCATTTT,CASSLYQGLGSNQPQHF
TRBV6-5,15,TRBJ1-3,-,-,TGTGCCAGCAGTTACGTACAGAGCTCTGGAAACACCATATATTTT,CASSYVQSSGNTIYF
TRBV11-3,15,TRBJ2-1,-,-,TGTGCCAGCAGCCCTTGGCGGGGCTCCTACAATGAGCAGTTCTTC,CASSPWRGSYNEQFF
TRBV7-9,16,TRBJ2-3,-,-,TGTGCCAGCAGCTTAGCTGGCGCAGACAGCACAGATACGCAGTATTTT,CASSLAGADSTDTQYF
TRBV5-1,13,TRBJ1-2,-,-,TGCGCCAGCAGCAGGGATCTGTCCTATGGCTACACCTTC,CASSRDLSYGYTF
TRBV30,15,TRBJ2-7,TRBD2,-,TGTGCCTGGAGCTCCGGACTAGCGGGGGCCTACGAGCAGTACTTC,CAWSSGLAGAYEQYF
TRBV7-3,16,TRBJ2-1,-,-,TGTGCCAGCAGCTCCCAGGGAGTGGGCTCCTACAATGAGCAGTTCTTC,CASSSQGVGSYNEQFF
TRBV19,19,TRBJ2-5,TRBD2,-,TGTGCCAGTAGTAATCCTTGGAGTGCAACTAGCGCGACCCAAGAGACCCAGTACTTC,CASSNPWSATSATQETQYF
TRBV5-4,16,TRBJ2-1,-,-,TGTGCCAGCAGCTTGGCCGGGGTTACACGATACAATGAGCAGTTCTTC,CASSLAGVTRYNEQFF
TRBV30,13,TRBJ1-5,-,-,TGTGCCTGGAGTGTAATTGATCAACAGCCCCAGCATTTT,CAWSVIDQQPQHF
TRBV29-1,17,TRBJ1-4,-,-,TGCAGCGTGCTACCCCCCGGGGAATCAGGGGCTAATGAAAAACTGTTTTTT,CSVLPPGESGANEKLFF
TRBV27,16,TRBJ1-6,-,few,TGTGCCACCCGGACGGGGGTTAGCTCCTATAATTCACCCCTCCACTTT,CATRTGVSSYNSPLHF
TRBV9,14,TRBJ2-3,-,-,TGTGCCAGCACCCTAGGACCCTCGCCAGATACGCAGTATTTT,CASTLGPSPDTQYF
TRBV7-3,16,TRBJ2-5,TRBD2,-,TGTGCCAGCAGCTTTTCGGGACTAGCGGGAGTAGAGACCCAGTACTTC,CASSFSGLAGVETQYF
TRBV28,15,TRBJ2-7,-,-,TGTGCCAGCAGTTTGGCGTTTGCGGTGCGGGACGAGCAGTACTTC,CASSLAFAVRDEQYF
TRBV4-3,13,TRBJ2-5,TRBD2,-,TGCGCCAGCAGCCAAGGCTCGCTAGCGGCCCAGTACTTC,CASSQGSLAAQYF
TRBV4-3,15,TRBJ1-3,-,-,TGCGCCAGCAGCCAAGATTTAACCTCTGGAAACACCATATATTTT,CASSQDLTSGNTIYF
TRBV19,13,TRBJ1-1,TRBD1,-,TGTGCCAGTAGTCCCCTCACAGGGGCTGAAGCTTTCTTT,CASSPLTGAEAFF
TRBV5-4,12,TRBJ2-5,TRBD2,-,TGTGCCGCGGGGGGATCCCAAGAGACCCAGTACTTC,CAAGGSQETQYF
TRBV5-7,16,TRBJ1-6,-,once,TGTGCCAGCAGCTTGGGGAATTCGGCAGCGAATTCACCCCTCCACTTT,CASSLGNSAANSPLHF
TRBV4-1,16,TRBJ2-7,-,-,TGCGCCAGCAGCCAAGTTAGGCAGGGGCAATCCTACGAGCAGTACTTC,CASSQVRQGQSYEQYF